The 19 T cell receptor beta chains presented below share a single source sample, sequenced in a study of control samples from healthy donors and cancer patients. Clones were read by immunoSEQ multiplex PCR, and TCRdb kept only the in-frame ones, dropping some. Found here are 95,000 to 130,000 clones, more than 85% of them singletons; the top ten hold less than 3.5%. The sequenced material came from blood. All receptors derive from a man aged 30-40 years in good health.

The V call is TRBV5-1, the J call TRBJ2-5, with D possibly being TRBD2 (6 bases). This CDR3 is 12 amino acids long. Germline V lookup: CDR1 SGHRS, CDR2 YFSETQ. Deletions cut 4 bases from V and 5 bases from J, with 9 bases between. CDR3 DNA: TGCGCCAGCAGCGGCGGGACCGAGACCCAGTACTTC. This translates into CASSGGTETQYF.

This chain links TRBV7-2 with TRBJ2-1; TRBD1 matches at 7 bases. J was trimmed by 5 bases and V by 0 bases; bases with no gene match: 4. Per the germline V gene, CDR1 is SGHTA and CDR2 is FQGNSA. This CDR3 comprises 15 residues. Written as DNA, the CDR3 is TGTGCCAGCAGCTTAGCCGGGACAGAGAACAATGAGCAGTTCTTC. Its translation is CASSLAGTENNEQFF.

The chain recombines TRBV7-9 with TRBJ1-1; D not certain. CDR3 length: 13 amino acids. The germline gives CDR1 SEHNR, CDR2 FQNEAQ (reference sequence). V gave up 0 bases and J gave up 11 bases, with 13 bases separating them. CDR3 sequence reads: CASSLANGNRAFF. CDR3 bases: TGTGCCAGCAGCTTAGCTAACGGAAATAGGGCTTTCTTT.

This chain joins TRBV5-1 and TRBJ1-2; D possibly corresponds to TRBD1 (5 bases). Trimming took off 0 bases at V and 8 bases at J, with 11 bases between the two ends. This CDR3 region has 13 residues. Germline V CDR1 and CDR2: SGHRS, YFSETQ. CDR3 sequence reads: CASSLEYRGGYTF. In nucleotides, the CDR3 is TGCGCCAGCAGCTTGGAATACCGGGGCGGCTACACCTTC.

The chain is built from TRBV20-1 and TRBJ1-1; tentatively, D is TRBD1 (5 bases). There are 14 residues in the CDR3. The germline V and J ends were trimmed by 3 bases and 5 bases, with 16 bases remaining between them. Looked up from germline, CDR1 is DFQATT and CDR2 is SNEGSKA (reference sequence). CDR3: CSASQGAAGTEAFF. The DNA of the CDR3 is TGCAGTGCTAGTCAAGGGGCGGCGGGGACTGAAGCTTTCTTT.

V gene TRBV10-3 combines with J gene TRBJ1-4; TRBD1 might be the D (6 bases). Deletions cut 5 bases from V and 3 bases from J, with 16 bases between. The CDR3 loop spans 16 amino acids. Germline CDR1 and CDR2: ENHRY and SYGVKD. This chain's CDR3 is CAISSTTGQSNEKLFF. The CDR3 DNA reads as TGTGCCATCAGTTCAACTACAGGGCAGTCTAATGAAAAACTGTTTTTT.

The chain has TRBV5-6 and TRBJ2-6, with 7 bases matching TRBD1. Germline loops: CDR1 SGHDT, CDR2 YYEEEE. V was pared by 4 bases and J by 0 bases, with 10 bases of the junction left unmatched. The length of the CDR3 is 18 residues. The CDR3 is CASSRTGAPYSGANVLTF. In DNA form, the CDR3 reads TGTGCCAGCAGCCGGACAGGCGCTCCATACTCTGGGGCCAACGTCCTGACTTTC.

The chain is built from TRBV5-4 and TRBJ2-5, with D perhaps matching TRBD1 (5 bases). Trimming shortened V by 4 bases and J by 4 bases, and 8 bases separated the two germline ends. Germline-derived CDR1 and CDR2 are SGHNT and YYREEE (reference sequence). The CDR3 sequence is 12 residues long. The CDR3: CASSPDRETQYF. The CDR3, as DNA: TGTGCCAGCAGCCCTGACAGAGAGACCCAGTACTTC.

The chain combines TRBV6-4 with TRBJ1-5; D possibly corresponds to TRBD1 (5 bases). CDR3 length equals 16 residues. CDR1 and CDR2 (germline): MRHNA, SNTAGT. V lost 3 bases, J lost 4 bases, and 16 bases lay in between. The CDR3 DNA is TGTGCCAGCAGTGAGCCCGGCGGCAGGGAAAATCAGCCCCAGCATTTT. The encoded protein is CASSEPGGRENQPQHF.

CDR3 loop: CASSLTGNYEQFF. Written as DNA, the CDR3 is TGCGCCAGCAGCCTGACAGGGAATTATGAGCAGTTCTTC. The J gene is TRBJ2-1, the V gene TRBV5-1; 7 nucleotides match TRBD1. Trimming took 4 bases from V and 8 from J; bases not matched to a gene: 6. The CDR3 is 13 amino acids. Germline-derived CDR1 and CDR2 are SGHRS and YFSETQ.

Details on this clone: This CDR3 is also generated by other DNA sequences in the sample. J is TRBJ2-6 and V is TRBV19; 8 nucleotides line up with TRBD1. The CDR3 has 16 residues. V lost 2 bases and J lost 0; bases outside the gene matches: 0. The germline V gene encodes CDR1 LNHDA and CDR2 SQIVND (reference sequence). The CDR3 nucleotides are TGTGCCAGTAGTATAACAGGGGGCTCTGGGGCCAACGTCCTGACTTTC. Protein sequence: CASSITGGSGANVLTF. The whole variable domain, filled in from reference TRBV19 and TRBJ2-6, reads DGGITQSPKYLFRKEGQNVTLSCEQNLNHDAMYWYRQDPGQGLRLIYYSQIVNDFQKGDIAEGYSVSREKKESFPLTVTSAQKNPTAFYLCASSITGGSGANVLTFGAGSRLTVL.

The CDR3: CASSSSLTGGEGYTF. For the CDR3, the DNA is TGTGCCAGCAGTTCGTCCCTGACAGGGGGGGAAGGCTACACCTTC. The rearrangement uses TRBV6-5 and TRBJ1-2, with TRBD1 matching over 9 bases. There are 15 residues in the CDR3. J was trimmed by 8 bases and V by 4 bases; bases with no gene match: 11. Germline V gene lookup returns CDR1 MNHEY and CDR2 SVGAGI.

V and J are TRBV11-3 and TRBJ2-7; D is perhaps TRBD2 (6 bases). CDR3 length: 15 amino acids. The V end was cut by 1 base, the J end by 7 bases, with 17 bases between. Germline V gene lookup returns CDR1 SGHNT and CDR2 YENEEA. CDR3 in DNA: TGTGCCAGCAGCTTAGTTCGCGGGGCCGTGGGGGAGCAGTACTTC. This codes for CASSLVRGAVGEQYF. The whole variable domain, remainder taken from reference TRBV11-3 and TRBJ2-7, is EAGVVQSPRYKIIEKKQPVAFWCNPISGHNTLYWYLQNLGQGPELLIRYENEEAVDDSQLPKDRFSAERLKGVDSTLKIQPAELGDSAVYLCASSLVRGAVGEQYFGPGTRLTVT.

The chain uses TRBV10-3 and TRBJ2-7; 7 bases are shared with TRBD1. CDR1 and CDR2 (germline): ENHRY, SYGVKD. Germline trimming cut 2 bases from V and 9 bases from J; bases unmatched to any gene: 13. This CDR3 is 15 amino acids long. The CDR3, as DNA: TGTGCCATCAGTGAGGAGGGGGCGGAATATACCGGGCAGTACGTC. This gives the protein CAISEEGAEYTGQYV.

The rearrangement links TRBV11-3 to TRBJ1-2, with a weak D call TRBD1 (5 bases). The V gene lost 0 bases and the J gene lost 4 bases, with 15 bases spanning the gap. Per germline, CDR1 SGHNT and CDR2 YENEEA. The CDR3 runs to 16 residues. CDR3 nucleotide sequence: TGTGCCAGCAGCTTAGATCTAACGGGGCATTTCTATGGCTACACCTTC. This codes for CASSLDLTGHFYGYTF.

The V gene is TRBV4-1, the J gene TRBJ2-3; no firm D call. V was clipped by 0 bases and J by 5 bases, with 12 bases between them. The CDR3 consists of 15 residues. Germline CDR1 MGHRA, CDR2 YSYEKL. CDR3 in DNA: TGCGCCAGCAGCCAAGATTTCCTCGCCGGAGATACGCAGTATTTT. This encodes CASSQDFLAGDTQYF.

The V gene is TRBV27, the J gene TRBJ2-1; 7 nucleotides line up with TRBD2. The V and J ends lost 2 bases and 3 bases, in that order; junction bases with no gene match: 7. Per the germline V gene, CDR1 is MNHEY and CDR2 is SMNVEV (reference sequence). This CDR3 region has 16 residues. In DNA form, the CDR3 reads TGTGCCAGCAGTTTAGTGGCGGGGGAAGTCTACAATGAGCAGTTCTTC. It translates to CASSLVAGEVYNEQFF.

A few counts support this clone. This rearrangement joins TRBV7-2 to TRBJ1-6, with D unresolved. The CDR3 extends over 14 amino acids. V lost 5 bases to trimming and J lost 5 bases, with 10 bases between them. Per germline, CDR1 SGHTA and CDR2 FQGNSA. The CDR3 DNA reads as TGTGCCAGCAGCCCGGGCCTCCATAATTCACCCCTCCACTTT. Protein: CASSPGLHNSPLHF.

The chain links TRBV28 to TRBJ2-5, with 11 positions matching TRBD2. The CDR3 consists of 17 residues. V was pared by 6 bases and J by 0 bases, with 9 bases of the junction left unmatched. Germline V gene lookup returns CDR1 MDHEN and CDR2 SYDVKM. The CDR3 here is CASSHAWTSGYQETQYF. CDR3 nucleotide sequence: TGTGCCAGCAGCCACGCTTGGACTAGCGGGTACCAAGAGACCCAGTACTTC.